Each of the 29 T cell receptor beta chains below was sequenced from the same sample in a study of blood T cells in healthy people across ages. The authors ran a second PCR of 7 to 11 cycles using a sample-barcoded 5' primer and a J-beta primer mix. TCRdb re-derived calls from the 5' RACE reads in MiXCR, one entry per CDR3 protein. Found here are under 2 million distinct CDR3 sequences, roughly 32% of them singletons; the top ten hold approximately 10%. The specimen sequenced was blood. Receptors originate from a woman in her 30s in good health.

This clonotype was observed a handful of times. The chain carries TRBV6-5 and TRBJ2-7; TRBD1 aligns across 7 bases. Trimming removed 5 bases from V and 7 bases from J; junction bases left unmatched: 11. Germline-derived CDR1 and CDR2 are MNHEY and SVGAGI. This CDR3 spans 14 amino acids. CDR3 in DNA: TGTGCCAGCAGTCTGACGGGACAGCGATCAGAGCAGTACTTC. Translation: CASSLTGQRSEQYF.

The chain employs TRBV12-3 or TRBV12-4 and TRBJ1-1; D is possibly TRBD1 (6 bases). V lost 0 bases and J lost 1, with 12 bases in between. This CDR3 region has 16 residues. The CDR3 protein is CASSLAPPGANTEAFF. DNA of the CDR3: TGTGCCAGCAGTTTAGCGCCTCCAGGGGCGAACACTGAAGCTTTCTTT.

This clonotype was picked up a small number of times. The chain uses TRBV29-1 and TRBJ1-1, with D perhaps matching TRBD1 (5 bases). Germline V CDR1 and CDR2: SQVTM, ANQGSEA. CDR3 length: 12 residues. The ends were cut back, 6 bases at V and 0 bases at J, with 8 bases in the middle. The CDR3 DNA reads as TGCAGCGTGGGGGGAATGAACACTGAAGCTTTCTTT. Residues: CSVGGMNTEAFF.

The genes are TRBV12-3 or TRBV12-4 and TRBJ1-5; 10 bases line up with TRBD1. This CDR3 region has 15 residues. Trimming cost V 5 bases and J 3 bases; bases outside gene matches: 4. In nucleotides, the CDR3 is TGTGCCAGCAGTCGGACAGGGGGGAACAATCAGCCCCAGCATTTT. Translating it yields CASSRTGGNNQPQHF.

The chain recombines TRBV27 with TRBJ2-1; 9 nucleotides line up with TRBD2. The end of the DNA aligns better with TRBJ2-7, so the J call may be wrong. The CDR3 runs to 15 residues. In germline, CDR1 is MNHEY, CDR2 SMNVEV (reference sequence). Written as DNA, the CDR3 is TGTGCCAGCAGGCGCTCTAGCGGGGTGTACGCCGAGCAGTACTTC. Protein sequence: CASRRSSGVYAEQYF.

The rearrangement links TRBV6-1 to TRBJ1-5, with D hard to call. The germline CDR1 and CDR2 sequences are MNHNS and SASEGT. V shed 4 bases and J shed 7 bases, with 20 bases lying between them. This CDR3 region has 16 residues. CDR3 amino acids: CASSVWFAGMTQPQHF. As DNA, the CDR3 is TGTGCCAGCAGTGTGTGGTTCGCTGGGATGACACAGCCCCAGCATTTT.

The V call is TRBV2, the J call TRBJ2-7, with 7 bases that match TRBD1. After removal of 9 bases from V and 0 bases from J, the junction contained 8 bases not matched to a gene. This CDR3 has 14 residues. Germline CDR1 SNHLY, CDR2 FYNNEI. The DNA for the CDR3 is TGTGCCAGTACCGACAGGGCCCTCTCCTACGAGCAGTACTTC. Translating gives CASTDRALSYEQYF.

This clonotype has a handful of counts. The DNA of the CDR3 is TGTGCCAGCGGGGGTTTATTACGAGAAGAGACCCAGTACTTC. As protein: CASGGLLREETQYF. J is TRBJ2-5 and V is TRBV6-1; the D gene could be TRBD1 or TRBD2 (5 bases each). Germline V gene lookup returns CDR1 MNHNS and CDR2 SASEGT. The CDR3 sequence is 14 residues long. Trimming cost V 8 bases and J 3 bases, with 16 bases left between them.

The chain recombines TRBV24-1 with TRBJ2-7, with 10 bases aligning to TRBD2. The CDR3 runs to 16 residues. Germline CDR1 KGHDR, CDR2 SFDVKD. V lost 2 bases and J lost 5; bases outside the gene matches: 8. This CDR3 is CATSDSRSGGADEQYF. CDR3 DNA sequence: TGTGCCACCAGTGATTCCCGGAGCGGGGGGGCCGACGAGCAGTACTTC.

V usage is TRBV28 and J usage is TRBJ2-1, with 8 bases identical to TRBD2. Germline lookup yields CDR1 MDHEN and CDR2 SYDVKM. There are 15 residues in the CDR3. Trimming cost V 6 bases and J 5 bases; bases outside gene matches: 9. The chain's CDR3 is CASSPTSAGNNEQFF. CDR3 sequence (DNA): TGTGCCAGCAGCCCGACTAGCGCGGGCAACAATGAGCAGTTCTTC.

This sequence joins TRBV2 and TRBJ1-1; D is unresolved. Germline lookup yields CDR1 SNHLY and CDR2 FYNNEI. The CDR3 extends over 12 amino acids. V was trimmed by 4 bases and J by 7 bases, leaving 10 bases between them. Here the CDR3 reads CASSGSSIEAFF. The CDR3 DNA sequence: TGTGCCAGCAGTGGTAGCTCTATTGAAGCTTTCTTT.

This clonotype was observed a handful of times. V and J are TRBV12-3 or TRBV12-4 and TRBJ1-2, with TRBD1 matching over 8 bases. Trimming cost V 4 bases and J 4 bases; bases outside gene matches: 5. The CDR3 extends over 14 amino acids. The CDR3 DNA is TGTGCCAGCAGTTCGGACAGGGCGGCCTATGGCTACACCTTC. Translation: CASSSDRAAYGYTF.

On this clonotype itself: A read error may be the cause here, since a much bigger clone is one base away. The chain carries TRBV12-3 or TRBV12-4 and TRBJ2-1; no clear D. Between the trimmed V and J ends, which lost 5 bases and 6 bases, there was a span of 14 bases. There are 14 residues in the CDR3. This CDR3 is CASSPSNTCNEQFF. The CDR3 coding sequence is TGTGCCAGCAGTCCCTCAAACACCTGCAATGAGCAGTTCTTC.

This chain uses TRBV28 with TRBJ1-1; TRBD1 aligns across 8 bases. The CDR3 is 15 amino acids. J lost 6 bases, V lost 4 bases, and 10 bases had no gene match. Looked up from germline, CDR1 is MDHEN and CDR2 is SYDVKM. CDR3 loop: CASSSETTGASEAFF. The CDR3 nucleotides read TGTGCCAGCAGTTCGGAAACGACAGGGGCATCTGAAGCTTTCTTT.

About this clonotype itself: This clone may be a read error of a much larger clone one base away. The chain joins TRBV4-2 to TRBJ2-3; weak D call: TRBD2 (5 bases). Trimming pared 1 base from V and 0 bases from J, leaving 11 bases between. Germline values: CDR1 LGHNA, CDR2 YNFKEQ. This CDR3 spans 16 amino acids. Written as DNA, the CDR3 is TGTGCCAGCAGCCAAGTCCGAGCGGACAGCACAGATACGCAGTATTTT. Encoded protein: CASSQVRADSTDTQYF.

A few counts support this clonotype. J is TRBJ2-3 and V is TRBV10-2, with 8 bases that match TRBD2. V was pared by 8 bases and J by 6 bases, with 7 bases of the junction left unmatched. The CDR3 covers 13 residues. Germline-derived CDR1 and CDR2 are WSHSY and SAAADI. Here the CDR3 DNA reads TGCGCCAGCGCCCGGGGGGGGGTGGATACGCAGTATTTT. Encoded protein: CASARGGVDTQYF.

This clonotype appeared a few times. A much larger clonotype is one base distant, so this may be a read error. The chain recombines TRBV10-3 with TRBJ2-5; D unresolved. Looked up from germline, CDR1 is ENHRY and CDR2 is SYGVKD. This CDR3 contains 14 residues. The CDR3 region is CAISEPGPQETRYF. CDR3 DNA sequence: TGTGCCATCAGTGAACCCGGCCCTCAAGAGACCCGGTACTTC.

CDR3 protein: CASSEARGWDNEQFF. The CDR3 DNA sequence: TGTGCCAGCAGTGAAGCCAGGGGATGGGACAATGAGCAGTTCTTC. The rearrangement links TRBV6-1 to TRBJ2-1; TRBD1 might be the D (6 bases). CDR1 and CDR2 from the germline V gene are MNHNS and SASEGT. The CDR3 totals 15 residues. Trimming took off 0 bases at V and 5 bases at J, with 11 bases between the two ends.

The chain couples TRBV7-9 to TRBJ2-1; 9 bases match TRBD2. The ends lost 1 base at V and 7 bases at J; junction bases unmatched: 11. Germline CDR1 is SEHNR and CDR2 is FQNEAQ (reference sequence). This CDR3 contains 17 residues. CDR3 bases: TGTGCCAGCAGCTTAGGTCATGGCGGGGGGGCCGGGAATGAGCAGTTCTTC. Translation: CASSLGHGGGAGNEQFF.

This chain connects TRBV5-1 to TRBJ1-1; tentative D call: TRBD1 (6 bases). Germline V gene data show CDR1 as SGHRS and CDR2 as YFSETQ. The CDR3 spans 14 residues. Deletions cut 0 bases from V and 5 bases from J, with 11 bases between. The chain's CDR3 is CASSLATGRTEAFF. CDR3 nucleotides: TGCGCCAGCAGCTTGGCGACAGGACGGACTGAAGCTTTCTTT.

The chain is built from TRBV9 and TRBJ2-7; 7 bases are shared with TRBD1. The CDR3 consists of 15 residues. Germline V gene data show CDR1 as SGDLS and CDR2 as YYNGEE. V was clipped by 0 bases and J by 3 bases; unmatched bases: 6. CDR3 bases: TGTGCCAGCAGCGTAGGACAGGGTGTAGGCTACGAGCAGTACTTC. This encodes CASSVGQGVGYEQYF.

The chain combines TRBV14 with TRBJ2-1, with D hard to call. From germline, CDR1 is SGHDN and CDR2 FVKESK. The CDR3 has 12 residues. The V end lost 1 base, the J end lost 10 bases, and 8 bases lay between the germline ends. The CDR3 loop is CASSQVTVEQFF. CDR3 sequence (DNA): TGTGCCAGCAGCCAAGTCACAGTGGAGCAGTTCTTC.

This clonotype was counted between two and nine times. The chain recombines TRBV18 with TRBJ2-7; D is undetermined. V was clipped by 0 bases and J by 0 bases, with 6 bases between them. The CDR3 runs 14 residues. The V gene's germline CDR1 is KGHSH and CDR2 LQKENI. The CDR3: CASSPPVTSYEQYF. The CDR3 coding sequence is TGTGCCAGCTCACCACCGGTCACCTCCTACGAGCAGTACTTC. Variable domain in full (rest from reference TRBV18 and TRBJ2-7): NAGVMQNPRHLVRRRGQEARLRCSPMKGHSHVYWYRQLPEEGLKFMVYLQKENIIDESGMPKERFSAEFPKEGPSILRIQQVVRGDSAAYFCASSPPVTSYEQYFGPGTRLTVT.

This clonotype was detected a few times. The gene calls are TRBV20-1 and TRBJ1-2, with a weak D call TRBD1 (5 bases). Looked up from germline, CDR1 is DFQATT and CDR2 is SNEGSKA (reference sequence). CDR3 length equals 13 residues. V lost 0 bases and J 4 bases, leaving 9 bases between the germline ends. The CDR3 loop is CSARDQGTYGYTF. The DNA for the CDR3 is TGCAGTGCTAGAGATCAGGGAACCTATGGCTACACCTTC.

This clonotype was counted a few times. J is TRBJ1-2 and V is TRBV27; 12 bases line up with TRBD1. This CDR3 spans 17 amino acids. Per germline, CDR1 MNHEY and CDR2 SMNVEV (reference sequence). Trimming removed 5 bases from V and 5 bases from J; junction bases left unmatched: 12. The CDR3 DNA sequence: TGTGCCAGCAGTCTCCTCGGGACAGGGGGCTTTGGGTATGGCTACACCTTC. Translation: CASSLLGTGGFGYGYTF.

V is TRBV4-1 and J is TRBJ2-3; D is unresolved. The V gene's germline CDR1 is MGHRA and CDR2 YSYEKL. Trimming removed 4 bases at V and 3 bases at J, with 14 bases between. The length of the CDR3 is 15 residues. Here the CDR3 reads CASSRARVDTDTQYF. The CDR3, as DNA: TGCGCCAGCAGCCGGGCTAGGGTGGATACAGATACGCAGTATTTT.

This clonotype came up a few times. The chain recombines TRBV27 with TRBJ1-2; D gene unclear. Germline V gene data show CDR1 as MNHEY and CDR2 as SMNVEV (reference sequence). CDR3 length equals 13 residues. Trimming removed 5 bases from V and 4 bases from J, with 11 bases in between. Here the CDR3 reads CASSTEGSYGYTF. The DNA for the CDR3 is TGTGCCAGCAGTACAGAGGGCAGCTATGGCTACACCTTC.

The chain employs TRBV7-9 and TRBJ1-5; D gene ambiguous. Looked up from germline, CDR1 is SEHNR and CDR2 is FQNEAQ (reference sequence). Trimming removed 5 bases at V and 10 bases at J, with 12 bases between. The CDR3 totals 12 residues. CDR3 sequence reads: CASSHARDPQHF. In nucleotides, the CDR3 is TGTGCCAGCAGCCACGCCCGAGACCCCCAGCATTTT.

This clonotype was seen many times. The chain links TRBV9 to TRBJ2-1; D call uncertain. The CDR3 has 16 amino acids. Germline CDR1 SGDLS, CDR2 YYNGEE. V lost 2 bases and J 3 bases, leaving 15 bases between the germline ends. CDR3 DNA: TGTGCCAGCAGCGTGGCTAACCCGATCTACTACAATGAGCAGTTCTTC. It codes for CASSVANPIYYNEQFF.